This T cell receptor beta chain was sequenced during a study of blood T cell repertoires in COVID-19. Study overall: From the United States, Italy and Spain came samples of acute and convalescent COVID-19. T cells, B-cell-depleted T cells, or PBMCs provided the cDNA or gDNA that served as material.

In the source study's methods: Cell counts per sample came from amplifying reference gene primers. Assay: immunoSEQ multiplex PCR; the TCRdb copy retains only in-frame clones and omits some. V, J and clone size are taken as reported in that table, and D and trimming were inferred from the DNA itself. The sample lists roughly 290,000 clones; 70% to 90% were seen once. Trimming shortened V by 0 bases and J by 6 bases, and 10 bases separated the two germline ends. The CDR3 spans 14 residues. Per germline, CDR1 SGHRS and CDR2 YFSETQ. The TCR sequence derives from a woman aged 25 to 45 who had recovered from COVID-19. The sequenced sample was peripheral blood. The chain uses TRBV5-1 and TRBJ1-5; weak D call: TRBD1 (6 bases). CDR3 in amino acids: CASSLEGGGQPQHF. CDR3 coding DNA: TGCGCCAGCAGCTTGGAGGGAGGGGGTCAGCCCCAGCATTTT.